This T cell receptor (beta chain) was observed in a study of blood T cell repertoires in COVID-19. The CDR3 extends over 16 amino acids. With 1 base clipped from V and 0 bases from J, the junction kept 2 bases outside the gene matches. Germline values: CDR1 WNHNN, CDR2 SYGVQD (reference sequence). Clones were sequenced by immunoSEQ multiplex PCR, and TCRdb holds only the in-frame ones, with some missing. This table holds some 120,000 clones, about 88% found once. The sequenced material came from peripheral blood. This receptor was identified in a man between 35 and 55 years old with acute or convalescent COVID-19. This rearrangement joins TRBV10-1 to TRBJ2-2; 7 bases are a match to TRBD1. CDR3 sequence (DNA): TGCGCCAGCAGTGAGTTTGACAGGGCGAACACCGGGGAGCTGTTTTTT. Translation: CASSEFDRANTGELFF.